The T cell receptor beta chain described here comes from a study of patients and donors after allogeneic stem cell transplantation. Trimming cost V 8 bases and J 2 bases, with 11 bases left between them. The length of the CDR3 is 13 residues. Per germline, CDR1 MNHNY and CDR2 SVGAGI (reference sequence). This clonotype was detected ten times or more. TCRdb re-called the RT-PCR reads with MiXCR, one entry per CDR3 protein. Among tens of thousands of distinct CDR3 sequences listed, 4% to 5% were seen once. The chain couples TRBV6-6 to TRBJ2-3; D not certain. The origin of this receptor is a human donor who was either an allogeneic HSCT recipient or a stem cell or donor lymphocyte infusion donor (not recorded which). It is not recorded whose cells these are; they may come from a transplant donor. The specimen sequenced was blood, either unsorted or a sorted T cell fraction (not recorded which). CDR3 coding DNA: TGTGCCAGCGCCAGGACCTCCACAGATACGCAGTATTTT. As protein: CASARTSTDTQYF.